This T cell receptor beta chain was obtained from a study of Graves' ophthalmopathy and Graves' hyperthyroidism. Points from the study as a whole: Sensitivity of about 70% and specificity of 72% to 85% were achieved by the model that predicted ophthalmopathy progression.

The CDR3 extends over 17 amino acids. Germline loops: CDR1 SGHRS, CDR2 YFSETQ. Trimming left V 2 bases short and J 0 bases short, with 12 bases between. Concerning this clonotype itself: Antigen: not known.

The diagnostic workup employed clinical symptoms, serum thyroxine, TRAb, thyroid ultrasound and orbital computed tomography. RNA transcripts yielded amplified TCR beta CDR3 regions. The first-round RT-PCR employed HTBI primers together with the Qiagen OneStep RT-PCR kit. A multiplex PCR was then performed as the second round. TCRdb reprocessed the multiplex PCR reads via MiXCR and lists one record per CDR3 protein. The sample lists tens of thousands of distinct CDR3 sequences; under 65% were seen once. The chain employs TRBV5-1 and TRBJ2-6; tentatively, D is TRBD1 (6 bases). The sequencing sample was made of peripheral blood. This sequence originates from an adult man with Graves' ophthalmopathy. CDR3 region: CASSLSFRGSGANVLTF. The CDR3 DNA sequence: TGCGCCAGCAGCTTAAGTTTCAGGGGCTCTGGGGCCAACGTCCTGACTTTC. Based on the CDR3 plus reference TRBV5-1 and TRBJ2-6, the full variable domain is KAGVTQTPRYLIKTRGQQVTLSCSPISGHRSVSWYQQTPGQGLQFLFEYFSETQRNKGNFPGRFSGRQFSNSRSEMNVSTLELGDSALYLCASSLSFRGSGANVLTFGAGSRLTVL.